This passage covers 8 T cell receptor beta chains from one sample sequenced in a study of OX40 agonist ivuxolimab in advanced cancers. The library came from the immunoSEQ multiplex PCR assay. What TCRdb holds here is the immuneACCESS table cut down to in-frame rearrangements. Part of the clones is not present; checked against another copy, under half of the missing clones reflect an unresolved V gene, and the others are unexplained. Across this sample there are approximately 15,000 clones, with approximately 85% seen only once. The ten largest clones represent about 72% of the sample. The sequencing used CD4+ or CD8+ T cells sorted from blood, collected in a trial of the OX40 agonist ivuxolimab. The receptors stem from an adult with an advanced solid tumor such as melanoma, head and neck, liver or kidney cancer.

V gene TRBV2 combines with J gene TRBJ2-7; TRBD2 might be the D (6 bases). The V gene's germline CDR1 is SNHLY and CDR2 FYNNEI. V lost 2 bases to trimming and J lost 3 bases, with 14 bases between them. The CDR3 is 15 residues long. CDR3: CASSEYQGGNYEQYF. CDR3 nucleotide sequence: TGTGCCAGCAGTGAATACCAGGGAGGAAACTACGAGCAGTACTTC.

This clone has a handful of counts. The V call is TRBV10-3, the J call TRBJ1-1, with D tentatively TRBD1 (5 bases). Looked up from germline, CDR1 is ENHRY and CDR2 is SYGVKD. V was clipped by 0 bases and J by 4 bases, with 12 bases between them. CDR3 length: 15 residues. The CDR3 here is CAISESEDGGTEAFF. The CDR3 nucleotides are TGTGCCATCAGTGAGTCTGAGGACGGGGGCACTGAAGCTTTCTTT.

V gene TRBV19 combines with J gene TRBJ2-4; D may be TRBD1 (7 bases). Between the trimmed V and J ends, which lost 4 bases and 0 bases, there was a span of 13 bases. CDR3 length equals 16 residues. Germline assignment: CDR1 LNHDA and CDR2 SQIVND (reference sequence). The CDR3 nucleotides are TGTGCCAGTAGTACTTCAGGGGGGTTAGCCAAAAACATTCAGTACTTC. It yields the protein CASSTSGGLAKNIQYF.

This clone was seen just once. The chain couples TRBV27 to TRBJ1-1; D gene ambiguous. Per the germline V gene, CDR1 is MNHEY and CDR2 is SMNVEV (reference sequence). V was shortened by 4 bases and J by 3 bases, with 18 bases between the two germline ends. CDR3 size: 16 residues. The CDR3 DNA reads as TGTGCCAGCAGTTATACCCATCTGGTCTTAGACACTGAAGCTTTCTTT. This sequence encodes CASSYTHLVLDTEAFF.

The chain joins TRBV12-5 to TRBJ2-7, with D possibly called TRBD1 or TRBD2 (5 bases each). Trimming took 2 bases from V and 2 from J, leaving 10 bases between them. Germline assignment: CDR1 LGHNT and CDR2 FRNRAP. The CDR3 covers 14 residues. CDR3 protein: CASGLQGGPYEQYF. CDR3 DNA: TGTGCTAGTGGTTTGCAGGGCGGGCCCTACGAGCAGTACTTC.

CDR3 DNA sequence: TGTGCCAGCAGCGGGCCGGGACAGGGGAATGAAGCTTTCTTT. It codes for CASSGPGQGNEAFF. The rearrangement links TRBV5-4 to TRBJ1-1; 10 bases match TRBD1. CDR1 SGHNT and CDR2 YYREEE come from the germline V gene (reference sequence). Trimming removed 4 bases from V and 7 bases from J; junction bases left unmatched: 7. CDR3 length: 14 residues.

This chain connects TRBV5-6 to TRBJ2-5; either TRBD1 or TRBD2 may supply D (5 bases each). V dropped 0 bases and J dropped 3 bases, with 18 bases sitting between them. Germline V gives CDR1 SGHDT, CDR2 YYEEEE. This CDR3 comprises 17 residues. In nucleotides, the CDR3 is TGTGCCAGCAGCTTGGCGGCGGACACCCTCGGGAAAGAGACCCAGTACTTC. Its protein is CASSLAADTLGKETQYF.

The chain is built from TRBV7-6 and TRBJ2-1, with D perhaps assigned TRBD1 or TRBD2 (5 bases each). Germline loops: CDR1 SGHVS, CDR2 FNYEAQ. This CDR3 region has 16 residues. V was shortened by 5 bases and J by 8 bases, with 22 bases between the two germline ends. DNA for the CDR3: TGTGCCAGCAGCCCGTGGGACCTCCAACGCGGCGATGAGCAGTTCTTC. Encoded protein: CASSPWDLQRGDEQFF.